Listed below are T cell receptor beta chains from one sample, sequenced in a study of blood T cell repertoires in COVID-19. Profiled with immunoSEQ multiplex PCR; TCRdb holds only in-frame clones, not every one. The profile covers fewer than 300,000 clones, with over 75% appearing a single time and approximately 0.8% taken by the ten largest. Sequenced input: peripheral blood. These receptors were collected from a young woman with acute or convalescent COVID-19. Both conserved end residues are part of each CDR3. D genes are given only for firm matches. Part of the rows lack a size; the others show once, few, many or a class for expanded clones.

DNA	CDR3	length	size	J	V	D
TGTGCCAGCAGCGGACTCTACGAGCAGTACTTC	CASSGLYEQYF	11	.	TRBJ2-7	TRBV2	.
TGCGCCAGCAGCTCGCAAGCGGGATACACAGATACGCAGTATTTT	CASSSQAGYTDTQYF	15	once	TRBJ2-3	TRBV4-3	TRBD2
TGTGCCAGCAGGGGGGGAACTAATTCACCCCTCCACTTT	CASRGGTNSPLHF	13	.	TRBJ1-6	TRBV28	.
TGTGCCAGCAACCGGGACAGTTCCTACGAGCAGTACTTC	CASNRDSSYEQYF	13	few	TRBJ2-7	TRBV2	TRBD1
TGCAGCACAACCGGGACAGGGAACACCGGGGAGCTGTTTTTT	CSTTGTGNTGELFF	14	.	TRBJ2-2	TRBV29-1	TRBD1
TGTGCCACCAGCAGCGGGACTAGCGAGAACACCGGGGAGCTGTTTTTT	CATSSGTSENTGELFF	16	.	TRBJ2-2	TRBV15	TRBD2
TGTGCCAGCAGCCTCTCACCCAGGGGCCTGGAAATGAACACTGAAGCTTTCTTT	CASSLSPRGLEMNTEAFF	18	.	TRBJ1-1	TRBV9	.
TGTGCCAGCAATAGAACCCCCTACGAGCAGTACTTC	CASNRTPYEQYF	12	few	TRBJ2-7	TRBV6-5	.
TGTGCCAGCAGCGGAGGACTAGCGGGAGAGGAGACCCAGTACTTC	CASSGGLAGEETQYF	15	.	TRBJ2-5	TRBV5-4	TRBD2
TGCAGTGCTAGAGTAACGAGTGAAGCTTTCTTT	CSARVTSEAFF	11	few	TRBJ1-1	TRBV20-1	.
TGCGCCAGCAGCCGTAGCGGGAGGGCCAGCAATGAGCAGTTCTTC	CASSRSGRASNEQFF	15	.	TRBJ2-1	TRBV5-1	TRBD2